The sequence of this TCR beta chain was determined in a study of OX40 agonist ivuxolimab in advanced cancers. Study overall: Every 2 weeks, patients got intravenous ivuxolimab at one of six dose levels (0.01-10 mg/kg). Therapy given before enrollment (anti-PD-1, anti-PD-L1 or anti-CTLA-4) was allowed, and under 45% had some.

Notes on this clone: What it recognizes is unknown.

Profiling relied on immunoSEQ multiplex PCR, and the TCRdb table lists in-frame clones only, not all of them. Here the sample spans about 60,000 clones, 83% being singletons. Notes on the study in general: On average, CD8+ T cells had more expanded clones than CD4+. Clonal expansion was seen in CD4+ and CD8+ blood T cells by week 6 at 0.1 to 3.0 mg/kg.

This CDR3 contains 15 residues. Germline assignment: CDR1 SGHDT and CDR2 YYEEEE. The trim removed 5 bases at V and 2 bases at J, leaving 5 bases unmatched. Sequenced material: CD4+ or CD8+ T cells sorted from blood, taken in a trial of the OX40 agonist ivuxolimab. The TCR comes from an adult with an advanced solid tumor such as melanoma, head and neck, liver or kidney cancer. The rearrangement links TRBV5-6 to TRBJ2-3; 10 positions agree with TRBD2. CDR3 region: CASRRLAGYTDTQYF. CDR3 DNA sequence: TGTGCCAGCAGGCGACTAGCGGGTTACACAGATACGCAGTATTTT.